This TCR beta chain was identified during a study of blood T cell repertoires in COVID-19. This CDR3 is 14 amino acids long. V dropped 7 bases and J dropped 5; count of bases not matched to a gene: 8. Looked up from germline, CDR1 is SGHVS and CDR2 is FQNEAQ. TCRdb keeps only in-frame clones here, not all; method: immunoSEQ multiplex PCR. The table has more than 95,000 clones, about 76% seen once; the top ten hold 15% to 20%. The receptor was isolated from a woman aged 65 to 85 with acute or convalescent COVID-19. Sequencing was carried out using peripheral blood. The chain employs TRBV7-8 and TRBJ1-5; 7 bases map to TRBD1. The CDR3 reads CASTITGEDQPQHF. The DNA for the CDR3 is TGTGCCAGCACCATAACAGGGGAGGATCAGCCCCAGCATTTT.